The entry that follows covers one T cell receptor beta chain sequence. Original analysis: Nucleated cell counts were estimated from reference gene primer amplification. Some clones are missing from TCRdb's copy, which holds only in-frame ones; the method was immunoSEQ multiplex PCR. The DNA gave D and trimming, while V, J and clone size come from that table. The top ten hold around a sixth of the sample, which has over 95,000 clones, approximately 84% seen once. These data originate in a study of blood T cell repertoires in COVID-19. Across the whole study: The United States, Italy and Spain provided the acute and convalescent COVID-19 samples. In each case, the material was cDNA or gDNA derived from T cells, B-cell-depleted T cells, or PBMCs.

Germline CDR1 and CDR2: LNHDA and SQIVND (reference sequence). CDR3 length: 16 residues. Losses at the gene ends were 8 bases for V and 0 bases for J; bases not matched to a gene: 6. The receptor's source is a woman aged 55-69 years with acute or convalescent COVID-19. Sequencing input: peripheral blood. This chain uses TRBV19 with TRBJ1-5, with 11 bases that match TRBD1. The chain's CDR3 is CASRRTGGHSNQPQHF. CDR3 sequence (DNA): TGTGCCAGTCGGAGGACAGGGGGCCATAGCAATCAGCCCCAGCATTTT.